Listed here is a single T cell receptor beta chain. What antigen it recognizes has not been identified. It has no much larger one-base neighbor in the sample; base qualities were not kept. The sample comes from a study of cytomegalovirus exposure and HLA in healthy donors (TCRdb year 2017). Some background on the complete study: According to an earlier analysis of 550 to 700 of the donors, roughly 180 million T cells yielded some 120 million unique TCR beta sequences and about 300 Gb of sequence data. Among a few hundred genotyped donors of the cohort, an average of approximately 230,000 unique TCR beta nucleotide sequences were sequenced per donor, around a sixth of them non-productive. The number of donors typed differed by locus, with 629-630 for A, B, C, DRB1 and DQB1, approximately 500 for DQA1, 600 to 610 for DPA1, and about 450 for DPB1. The later analysis used no new phenotypic data to find candidate immune exposures, relying instead on TCR beta sequences and their occurrence across donors. To decide whether each TCR beta V gene segment behaved as functional or pseudogenic, an earlier analysis of some 600 of the donors relied on high-throughput TCR beta sequencing. Four or five DR-DQ haplotypes were handled as single units for association and clustering because linkage in the cohort was strong. To study patterns of TCR occurrence, a later analysis re-analyzed previously published TCR beta repertoires from 666 donors and added high-resolution HLA genotyping. A later genetic analysis used genome-wide SNP genotypes for about 65% of the roughly 670 donors, treating that subset as a discovery cohort. Besides the first cohort of approximately 710 subjects, a separate validation cohort made up of over a hundred different subjects was used. Class I and class II HLA loci were covered by the typing at four-digit resolution. The T cell repertoires of 666 subjects were profiled by immunosequencing and related to cytomegalovirus serostatus. Donor age, sex, ethnicity and CMV serostatus were collected together with the repertoire data. The study aimed to test whether cataloging public T cell receptors could reveal signatures of past pathogen exposure. An early release that covered roughly 600 HLA-typed donors contained around 300 gigabases of sequencing data and 70 million to 100 million unique TCR sequences. To predict cytomegalovirus infection status, the study combined high-throughput TCR immunosequencing, statistical association of individual TCRs with disease status, and machine learning. Among the approximately 400 genotyped donors, around 81% belonged to the genetic ancestry cluster associated with self-reported Caucasian donors. Every discovery cohort repertoire had been produced on one sequencing platform.

The library was prepared using the immunoSEQ multiplex PCR assay. A mixture of 60 forward primers for TCR Vbeta segments and 13 reverse primers for TCR Jbeta segments was used in the multiplex PCR. The CDR3 region of rearranged TCR beta genes was amplified from genomic DNA with a multiplex PCR assay. The Illumina HiSeq System was used to sequence the amplified TCR beta libraries as 87-base-pair reads. As for the authors' bioinformatics: A later analysis tallied 80 million to 95 million unique TCR beta chains across the 700 or so repertoires, and about 12 million of those chains were shared by two or more donors. Raw reads were error-corrected and collapsed into unique sequences with a nearest-neighbor algorithm that merged closely related sequences to remove PCR and sequencing errors. V, D and J gene segments were assigned by aligning CDR3 sequences to IMGT reference sequences. For a sequence to be retained, a match of at least six nucleotides to both a V gene segment and a J gene segment was required. Rearrangements were called productive when the CDR3 lacked stop codons and stayed in frame with V and J; all others were non-productive. CDR3 was defined according to IMGT convention as the region running from the second conserved V-encoded cysteine to the conserved J-encoded phenylalanine. In an earlier analysis of approximately 500 of the donors, sequences lacking an unambiguous match to a single V gene segment were excluded. An earlier analysis of just under 600 of the donors called V segments functional above 56.7% productive rearrangements and segregating when the between-donor standard deviation exceeded 5%. A statistical classification framework was developed to diagnose cytomegalovirus status using the catalog of TCR beta chain sequences. In a later analysis, V and J genes were assigned by comparing TCR nucleotide sequences against IMGT/GENE-DB human TR gene sequences. Using the TCRdist pipeline, a later analysis assigned CDR3 sequences along with most-parsimonious VDJ recombination scenarios. In a later analysis, every TCR beta chain was defined by the combination of its CDR3 amino acid sequence and its V-gene family, and reads without a unique V-gene family were dropped. In a later analysis, fewer than 650 highly shared, low-generation-probability nucleotide sequences were removed to address suspected cross-contamination and a sequencing artifact. In a later analysis, a clonal expansion index for each public chain was calculated from normalized within-repertoire ranks of inferred template counts. A later analysis computed generation probabilities with a VDJ recombination model fitted to out-of-frame rearrangements, and checked the results against IGoR. In a later analysis, hypergeometric tests were used to score TCR-TCR, TCR-HLA and TCR-CMV co-occurrence, with a repertoire-size bias correction applied to TCR pairs. In a later analysis, false discovery rates were estimated by permuting HLA or CMV assignments 20 times. A later analysis grouped co-occurring TCRs with DBSCAN, adding TCRdist sequence similarity when clustering within HLA-allele-positive subsets. Repertoires with fewer than 30,000 or more than 120,000 public chains were left out of co-occurrence clustering, as were about five repertoires with anomalous nucleotide sharing. Imported from immuneACCESS, the table was reduced by TCRdb to in-frame sequences with V and J called. These copies leave out some clones; in studies compared against another copy, an unresolved V gene accounts for under half, and the cause of the remainder is not known. The V and J calls and the clone size are those of that table, but D and trimming were determined from the DNA. The sample table records 40,000 to 55,000 clones; around 66% of these occur just once. The biggest ten clones account for 2.5% to 3% of the sample.

V is pruned by 4 bases and J by 10 bases, leaving 6 bases of the junction without a gene match. The CDR3 runs 13 amino acids, cysteine and phenylalanine included. CDR3 DNA is the only sequence kept; it has 39 bases, read in frame from the first base. In the germline V gene (reference sequence), CDR1 corresponds to PRHDT and CDR2 to FYEKMQ. The cohort consisted of 670 or so healthy bone marrow donors. At the time of sampling, every cohort member was nominally healthy, though immune exposures that went unrecorded were likely present. The donor was CMV seronegative and belonged to the group of 320 or so seronegative cohort members. A peripheral blood sample was provided by each donor, and peripheral blood mononuclear cells were used for TCR beta sequencing. The Qiagen DNeasy Blood Extraction Kit was used to extract genomic DNA from the blood cell samples. Summary of the overall study and its limitations: This cohort had only TCR beta chains sequenced, and the lack of alpha or paired-chain data limited which features could be detected. The classifier was reported to diagnose cytomegalovirus status with high specificity and sensitivity in both the original cohort and the validation cohort. Roughly uniform sequencing depth across donors was assumed in presence/absence analyses, although this assumption may not hold. According to a later genetic analysis, donors in an Asian-associated ancestry cluster had fewer N-insertions in productive TCRs than the roughly 670-donor mean. Because counts were too low, 15 or so rarely observed V segments, including chromosome 9 orphons, were excluded from the earlier analysis of around 640 of the donors. A later analysis associated about 18,000 TCR beta sequences with specific HLA alleles at a false discovery rate of 0.05. Some IMGT-functional V segments, including TRBV6-2 and TRBV6-3, could not be distinguished by the 87-base-pair reads and were therefore excluded. In vitro tests confirmed that a few of the cytomegalovirus-associated TCR beta chains recognize cytomegalovirus antigens. Broadly in line with IMGT annotations, most TCR beta V segments showed up in productive rearrangements about 87% or about 30% of the time in an earlier analysis of approximately 640 of the donors. According to the authors, the approach could potentially be generalized to other disease states and immunological phenotypes. Linkage disequilibrium might explain the correlated functional status among segregating V segments, but an unknown experimental factor could not be ruled out. In a later analysis, HLA-associated TCR beta chains were found to be more clonally expanded and to have lower generation probabilities than equally common non-associated chains. A further reported finding was that TCR beta sequences accurately predicted the HLA-A and HLA-B alleles for most subjects in the first cohort. Because HLA typing was unavailable for some donors at each locus, only the typed subset was used in association tests. A group of highly shared sequence variants was considered likely to be a technical artifact of the sequencing pipeline. A later analysis found that most CMV-associated TCR beta chains appeared HLA-restricted, with HLA associations seemingly driven largely by CMV exposure. A later genetic analysis associated a missense DCLRE1C variant with V-gene and J-gene trimming of TCR beta chains, and an independent cohort replicated the association. The study gave a list of roughly 150 TCR beta chains associated with cytomegalovirus. In a later analysis, TCR association rates were found to vary across HLA loci, with the most associated TCRs seen for DRB1 alleles and the fewest for HLA-C alleles. The only immune exposure information available for the cohort was CMV serostatus. Assigning TCR associations to individual alleles was difficult when HLA alleles, especially DR and DQ, strongly co-occurred. Most TCR sequences were observed very rarely across donors, whereas some public TCRs were present in many individuals. In a later analysis, several top co-occurrence clusters were reported to appear linked to parvovirus B19, influenza, CMV and Epstein-Barr virus.

This chain joins TRBV13 to TRBJ1-4, with 7 central nucleotides matching TRBD1. The receptor comes from a man aged 18 to 29 in good health and CMV-seronegative. The sequencing input was PBMCs. In nucleotide form, the sequence is TGTGCCAGCAGCTCCGGGACAGTGAGAAAACTGTTTTTT. It encodes CASSSGTVRKLFF.